Following are 6 T cell receptor beta chains from one sample sequenced in a study of vaccination effects on CD4 cells after COVID-19. ViraFEST used viral peptide pools to expand antigen-specific CD4+ T cells before sequencing. Scientists isolated CD4+ T cells after a roughly ten-day culture period ended. No antigens are known for them. Profiled with immunoSEQ multiplex PCR; TCRdb holds only in-frame clones, not every one. The profile covers around 11,000 clones, with 74% appearing a single time and more than 20% taken by the ten largest. The specimen was CD4+ T cells from PBMCs cultured with HCoV-229E spike peptides, collected before COVID-19 vaccination. The origin of the receptors is a human donor who received a COVID-19 vaccine.

The chain has TRBV10-3 and TRBJ1-3, with D hard to call. Trimming took 6 bases from V and 0 from J, leaving 6 bases between them. The CDR3 sequence is 13 residues long. Germline-derived CDR1 and CDR2 are ENHRY and SYGVKD. The CDR3 sequence: CAIRPPSGNTIYF. The CDR3 DNA sequence: TGTGCCATCAGACCGCCCTCTGGAAACACCATATATTTT.

This chain links TRBV5-4 with TRBJ2-3; 10 positions agree with TRBD1. Germline lookup yields CDR1 SGHNT and CDR2 YYREEE (reference sequence). The V and J ends lost 4 bases and 6 bases, in that order; junction bases with no gene match: 14. The CDR3 is made up of 17 amino acids. CDR3 nucleotides: TGTGCCAGCAGCCTGATGGACAGGGGGGGGGTTTTGGATACGCAGTATTTT. Translating it yields CASSLMDRGGVLDTQYF.

The chain combines TRBV5-1 with TRBJ2-7; D not certain. Trimming removed 0 bases at V and 3 bases at J, with 10 bases between. This CDR3 has 14 residues. Germline assignment: CDR1 SGHRS and CDR2 YFSETQ. CDR3 bases: TGCGCCAGCAGCTTGGACGGCACTAACTACGAGCAGTACTTC. Residues: CASSLDGTNYEQYF.

The rearrangement links TRBV7-9 to TRBJ2-1; unclear D gene. V was trimmed by 2 bases and J by 4 bases, leaving 15 bases between them. The CDR3 consists of 16 residues. The V gene's germline CDR1 is SEHNR and CDR2 FQNEAQ (reference sequence). This chain's CDR3 is CASSLNGLQRYNEQFF. The CDR3 DNA sequence: TGTGCCAGCAGCTTAAACGGCCTTCAAAGGTACAATGAGCAGTTCTTC.

The chain combines TRBV5-1 with TRBJ2-3; no clear D gene. From germline, CDR1 is SGHRS and CDR2 YFSETQ. The CDR3 sequence is 14 residues long. V gave up 0 bases and J gave up 1 base, with 6 bases separating them. The CDR3 sequence: CASSLGSGTDTQYF. DNA for the CDR3: TGCGCCAGCAGCTTGGGCAGCGGCACAGATACGCAGTATTTT.

J is TRBJ2-2 and V is TRBV24-1; TRBD2 agrees at 9 bases. The V and J ends lost 3 bases and 0 bases, in that order; junction bases with no gene match: 7. The CDR3 extends over 18 amino acids. Per the germline V gene, CDR1 is KGHDR and CDR2 is SFDVKD. The CDR3 loop reads CATSDVAGGPSNTGELFF. The CDR3 nucleotides read TGTGCCACCAGTGATGTTGCGGGAGGGCCCTCGAACACCGGGGAGCTGTTTTTT.